This T cell receptor beta chain was observed in a study of T cell responses to AZD1222 COVID-19 vaccine. On the study more broadly: Second doses were pooled across both intervals (about 4 or about 12 weeks). Findings and caveats of the study: Most donors were white British, females outnumbered males, and clonal diversity was possibly underestimated. Unmutated variant regions are reportedly targeted by nearly half of spike-specific TCRs.

Assay: immunoSEQ multiplex PCR; the TCRdb copy retains only in-frame clones and omits some. The sample lists around 150,000 clones, roughly 89% occurring once. The length of the CDR3 is 15 residues. Between the trimmed V and J ends, which lost 0 bases and 5 bases, there was a span of 14 bases. The germline gives CDR1 SGHRS, CDR2 YFSETQ. With regard to this clone: Antigen: not known.

This sample comprised peripheral blood, obtained on day 0 of AZD1222 vaccination. This sequence was found in an adult in good health. This chain joins TRBV5-1 and TRBJ2-5; maybe TRBD1 (6 bases). CDR3 region: CASSLAGQLGETQYF. The CDR3 bases are TGCGCCAGCAGCTTGGCCGGACAGCTGGGGGAGACCCAGTACTTC.